Listed here are 25 T cell receptor beta chains from one sample, sequenced in a study of cytomegalovirus exposure and HLA in healthy donors. The primer mix had 60 Vbeta and 13 Jbeta primers. The method was immunoSEQ multiplex PCR; TCRdb's version includes in-frame clones alone and lacks a portion of them. The data contain 140,000 or so clones, around three quarters of them singletons. Sequenced input: PBMCs. These receptors were obtained from a man aged 40-49 years in good health and CMV-seronegative.

This chain joins TRBV10-3 and TRBJ1-2; 9 positions match TRBD1. The germline V gene encodes CDR1 ENHRY and CDR2 SYGVKD. J gave up 8 bases and V 10 bases, and 11 bases lay outside the gene matches. The CDR3 length is 13 residues. CDR3 DNA sequence: TGTGCCAACTCCCCGGGACAGGGAGGGGGCTACACCTTC. Protein sequence: CANSPGQGGGYTF.

The chain has TRBV18 and TRBJ2-7; tentatively, D is TRBD1 (5 bases). V was cut by 0 bases and J by 0 bases, with 12 bases left in between. The germline V gene has CDR1 KGHSH and CDR2 LQKENI. This CDR3 is built from 16 residues. CDR3 sequence: CASSPPTGQTSYEQYF. The DNA for the CDR3 is TGTGCCAGCTCACCACCGACTGGACAAACCTCCTACGAGCAGTACTTC.

J is TRBJ2-7 and V is TRBV19; no reliable D call. CDR3 length: 14 residues. CDR1 is LNHDA and CDR2 is SQIVND in the germline V gene (reference sequence). Trimming took off 5 bases at V and 0 bases at J, with 11 bases between the two ends. This CDR3 reads CASSPLAYSYEQYF. The CDR3 DNA reads TGTGCCAGTAGTCCCTTAGCTTACTCCTACGAGCAGTACTTC. The variable domain in full, with the rest retrieved from reference TRBV19 and TRBJ2-7, is DGGITQSPKYLFRKEGQNVTLSCEQNLNHDAMYWYRQDPGQGLRLIYYSQIVNDFQKGDIAEGYSVSREKKESFPLTVTSAQKNPTAFYLCASSPLAYSYEQYFGPGTRLTVT.

This rearrangement joins TRBV5-8 to TRBJ2-5; 7 nucleotides align to TRBD1. The CDR3 has 14 residues. V shed 9 bases, J shed 1 base, and the junction held 9 bases outside the gene matches. Per germline, CDR1 SGHTS and CDR2 YDEGEE. The CDR3 region has the DNA TGTGCCATCCAAGATCGACAGGGCCAAGAGACCCAGTACTTC. It yields the protein CAIQDRQGQETQYF.

This chain connects TRBV5-1 to TRBJ1-4, with D perhaps matching TRBD1 (6 bases). The CDR3 covers 16 residues. V was shortened by 4 bases and J by 0 bases, with 13 bases between the two germline ends. Germline V CDR1 and CDR2: SGHRS, YFSETQ. The CDR3 protein is CASSPWGTSTNEKLFF. The CDR3 nucleotides are TGCGCCAGCAGCCCCTGGGGGACATCAACTAATGAAAAACTGTTTTTT. Drawing the rest from reference TRBV5-1 and TRBJ1-4, the complete variable domain is KAGVTQTPRYLIKTRGQQVTLSCSPISGHRSVSWYQQTPGQGLQFLFEYFSETQRNKGNFPGRFSGRQFSNSRSEMNVSTLELGDSALYLCASSPWGTSTNEKLFFGSGTQLSVL.

The chain employs TRBV29-1 and TRBJ2-7, with unresolved D. CDR1 and CDR2 (germline): SQVTM, ANQGSEA. V gave up 4 bases and J gave up 3 bases, with 10 bases separating them. CDR3 length: 12 amino acids. This CDR3 is CSVVTEIYEQYF. In DNA, the CDR3 is TGCAGCGTTGTCACAGAGATCTACGAGCAGTACTTC.

The chain couples TRBV18 to TRBJ1-2; 7 bases line up with TRBD1. V shed 4 bases and J 6 bases; nucleotides not matched to a gene: 8. This CDR3 contains 14 residues. Germline V gives CDR1 KGHSH, CDR2 LQKENI. Written as DNA, the CDR3 is TGTGCCAGCTCACGTCTCGACAGGGAGGATGGCTACACCTTC. Its protein product is CASSRLDREDGYTF.

This CDR3 reads CASIQWAGIGGQPQHF. CDR3 bases: TGTGCCAGCATTCAGTGGGCGGGGATCGGCGGTCAGCCCCAGCATTTT. The rearrangement links TRBV27 to TRBJ1-5; unclear D gene. The V gene's germline CDR1 is MNHEY and CDR2 SMNVEV (reference sequence). This CDR3 is 16 amino acids long. V lost 7 bases and J lost 6, with 22 bases in between.

The J gene is TRBJ1-2, the V gene TRBV18, with 7 positions matching TRBD1. This CDR3 is 14 amino acids long. V shed 2 bases and J 0 bases; nucleotides not matched to a gene: 0. Per the germline V gene, CDR1 is KGHSH and CDR2 is LQKENI. CDR3 in amino acids: CASSPGQANYGYTF. CDR3 in DNA: TGTGCCAGCTCACCAGGACAGGCTAACTATGGCTACACCTTC.

The gene calls are TRBV30 and TRBJ2-7; possibly TRBD2 for D (6 bases). CDR1 is GTSNPN and CDR2 is SVGIG in the germline V gene (reference sequence). This CDR3 contains 13 residues. Trimming cost V 4 bases and J 3 bases, with 13 bases left between them. DNA for the CDR3: TGTGCCTGGACCATCGGGGGTATCTACGAGCAGTACTTC. Amino acid sequence: CAWTIGGIYEQYF.

This chain links TRBV5-4 with TRBJ2-5; 9 positions agree with TRBD2. CDR1 is SGHNT, CDR2 YYREEE, per germline (reference sequence). V shed 0 bases and J 0 bases; nucleotides not matched to a gene: 9. The CDR3 is made up of 18 amino acids. CDR3: CASSLGAIAGAYQETQYF. The CDR3 DNA reads as TGTGCCAGCAGCTTGGGGGCGATAGCGGGGGCCTACCAAGAGACCCAGTACTTC.

The rearrangement uses TRBV5-4 and TRBJ2-7; 7 nucleotides line up with TRBD2. J gave up 5 bases and V 4 bases, and 12 bases lay outside the gene matches. This CDR3 has 15 residues. CDR1 is SGHNT, CDR2 YYREEE, per germline (reference sequence). DNA for the CDR3: TGTGCCAGCAGCCACGATCGGGACTATCGTAACGAGCAGTACTTC. This translates into CASSHDRDYRNEQYF.

This chain connects TRBV7-6 to TRBJ2-7; a weak D match, TRBD2 (6 bases). The CDR3 consists of 15 residues. The V end lost 1 base, the J end lost 1 base, and 11 bases lay between the germline ends. Germline-derived CDR1 and CDR2 are SGHVS and FNYEAQ. The CDR3 nucleotides read TGTGCCAGCAGCTTAGGGGGGGACGGTTCCTACGAGCAGTACTTC. The encoded protein is CASSLGGDGSYEQYF.

The gene calls are TRBV7-3 and TRBJ2-3; D might be TRBD2 (5 bases). The CDR3 totals 15 residues. Germline V lookup: CDR1 SGHTA, CDR2 FQGTGA. V lost 3 bases and J lost 5, with 15 bases in between. CDR3 sequence: CASSLNLGRQDTQYF. As DNA, the CDR3 is TGTGCCAGCAGCTTGAACCTGGGGAGACAAGATACGCAGTATTTT.

V and J are TRBV12-5 and TRBJ2-1; 8 positions agree with TRBD2. The CDR3 consists of 13 residues. Germline V gene data show CDR1 as LGHNT and CDR2 as FRNRAP. J gave up 15 bases and V 1 base, and 8 bases lay outside the gene matches. The CDR3 coding sequence is TGTGCTAGTGGTTTGGATACCGGGACTAGTGCGTTCTTC. The encoded protein is CASGLDTGTSAFF.

This clone was observed a few times. The chain carries TRBV9 and TRBJ1-1; 10 bases are a match to TRBD1. The junction had 10 bases not matched to a gene; V was cut back by 3 bases and J by 2 bases. The CDR3 extends over 17 amino acids. Germline V gives CDR1 SGDLS, CDR2 YYNGEE. For the CDR3, the DNA is TGTGCCAGCAGCGCGGACCGGGACAGGGGAGGAAACACTGAAGCTTTCTTT. It is translated as CASSADRDRGGNTEAFF.

This rearrangement joins TRBV9 to TRBJ1-1; 9 nucleotides agree with TRBD1. The CDR3 loop spans 15 amino acids. The junction had 10 bases not matched to a gene; V was cut back by 4 bases and J by 6 bases. The germline V gene has CDR1 SGDLS and CDR2 YYNGEE. In DNA form, the CDR3 reads TGTGCCAGCAGCCCGAGCGGGACAGGGTTTTCTGAAGCTTTCTTT. As protein: CASSPSGTGFSEAFF.

The chain joins TRBV5-1 to TRBJ2-1; D is perhaps TRBD2 (7 bases). This CDR3 has 15 amino acids. Trimming took 0 bases from V and 7 from J, leaving 14 bases between them. The germline V gene has CDR1 SGHRS and CDR2 YFSETQ. The CDR3 DNA reads as TGCGCCAGCAGCTTGGGAGGCGGGGGCCAGAATGAGCAGTTCTTC. This encodes CASSLGGGGQNEQFF.

The J gene is TRBJ2-1, the V gene TRBV30, with 11 bases aligning to TRBD1. Germline V gene lookup returns CDR1 GTSNPN and CDR2 SVGIG (reference sequence). The CDR3 is 15 residues long. V was pared by 1 base and J by 8 bases, with 7 bases of the junction left unmatched. CDR3 sequence (DNA): TGTGCCTGGAGTGCGGACAGGGGGCGCATCTATGAGCAGTTCTTC. Protein: CAWSADRGRIYEQFF. Supplemented by reference TRBV30 and TRBJ2-1, the full variable domain reads SQTIHQWPATLVQPVGSPLSLECTVEGTSNPNLYWYRQAAGRGLQLLFYSVGIGQISSEVPQNLSASRPQDRQFILSSKKLLLSDSGFYLCAWSADRGRIYEQFFGPGTRLTVL.

This clone was detected only a few times. The chain joins TRBV4-1 to TRBJ2-5; possibly TRBD2 for D (5 bases). CDR1 MGHRA and CDR2 YSYEKL come from the germline V gene. V was shortened by 4 bases and J by 2 bases, with 17 bases between the two germline ends. The CDR3 is 16 residues long. CDR3 nucleotide sequence: TGCGCCAGCAGCCCTTACCACGAGGGTCGACAAGAGACCCAGTACTTC. This encodes CASSPYHEGRQETQYF.

The genes are TRBV6-5 and TRBJ2-1; weak D call: TRBD2 (5 bases). Germline CDR1 is MNHEY and CDR2 is SVGAGI. The CDR3 runs 13 residues. Trimming stripped 0 bases from V and 9 bases from J, with 9 bases between. The CDR3 sequence is CASSYSGVGEQFF. The CDR3 nucleotides read TGTGCCAGCAGTTACTCGGGAGTCGGTGAGCAGTTCTTC.

This rearrangement joins TRBV5-4 to TRBJ2-5; D might be TRBD2 (6 bases). V lost 0 bases, J lost 5 bases, and 14 bases lay in between. This CDR3 region has 15 residues. The germline V gene has CDR1 SGHNT and CDR2 YYREEE (reference sequence). The CDR3 sequence: CASSLGVSGVETQYF. DNA for the CDR3: TGTGCCAGCAGCTTGGGCGTATCGGGGGTGGAGACCCAGTACTTC.

This chain connects TRBV19 to TRBJ2-7; TRBD2 aligns across 11 bases. Germline CDR1 reads LNHDA; CDR2 reads SQIVND (reference sequence). V gave up 4 bases and J gave up 6 bases; unmatched junction bases: 8. This CDR3 is built from 15 residues. CDR3 bases: TGTGCCAGTAGTACCCAACTAGCGGGAGTCGGCGAGCAGTACTTC. Translation gives CASSTQLAGVGEQYF.

The chain links TRBV7-8 to TRBJ1-1; D is uncertain. The germline V gene encodes CDR1 SGHVS and CDR2 FQNEAQ. This CDR3 is 14 amino acids long. The germline V and J ends were trimmed by 0 bases and 5 bases, with 10 bases remaining between them. CDR3 nucleotide sequence: TGTGCCAGCAGCTTAGCGCTGGAGGGAACTGAAGCTTTCTTT. Translation: CASSLALEGTEAFF.

The chain couples TRBV2 to TRBJ1-3, with D possibly TRBD1 on 6 matching bases. CDR3 length: 15 amino acids. Germline CDR1 is SNHLY and CDR2 is FYNNEI. Trimming cost V 6 bases and J 0 bases, with 12 bases left between them. The CDR3 nucleotides are TGTGCCAGCAGAAAGGACAGTGTCTCTGGAAACACCATATATTTT. It codes for CASRKDSVSGNTIYF.